This T cell receptor (beta chain) was sequenced for a study of cytomegalovirus exposure and HLA in healthy donors. Overall study: From roughly 180 million T cells, an earlier analysis saw 110 million or so unique TCR beta sequences.

A remark on this clone: Its antigen is currently unknown.

The CDR3 consists of 16 residues. Germline V gene sequence: CDR1 SGHRS, CDR2 YFSETQ. Trimming took 4 bases from V and 0 from J, leaving 11 bases between them. Study-level points and caveats: As a later analysis showed, several of the most significant clusters appeared to be linked to common viral pathogens. Later findings reportedly placed an Asian-associated ancestry cluster below the approximately 670-donor mean for N-insertions.

PCR employed 60 Vbeta and 13 Jbeta primers. Profiled with immunoSEQ multiplex PCR; TCRdb holds only in-frame clones, not every one. The table records 76,000 or so clones, approximately 80% of them present only once. Material for sequencing was PBMCs. J is TRBJ2-6 and V is TRBV5-1; weak D call: TRBD1 (6 bases). The TCR comes from a woman aged 40-49 years in good health and CMV-seropositive. In nucleotides, the CDR3 is TGCGCCAGCAGCCCCGACAGGTCCTCTGGGGCCAACGTCCTGACTTTC. Its translation is CASSPDRSSGANVLTF.